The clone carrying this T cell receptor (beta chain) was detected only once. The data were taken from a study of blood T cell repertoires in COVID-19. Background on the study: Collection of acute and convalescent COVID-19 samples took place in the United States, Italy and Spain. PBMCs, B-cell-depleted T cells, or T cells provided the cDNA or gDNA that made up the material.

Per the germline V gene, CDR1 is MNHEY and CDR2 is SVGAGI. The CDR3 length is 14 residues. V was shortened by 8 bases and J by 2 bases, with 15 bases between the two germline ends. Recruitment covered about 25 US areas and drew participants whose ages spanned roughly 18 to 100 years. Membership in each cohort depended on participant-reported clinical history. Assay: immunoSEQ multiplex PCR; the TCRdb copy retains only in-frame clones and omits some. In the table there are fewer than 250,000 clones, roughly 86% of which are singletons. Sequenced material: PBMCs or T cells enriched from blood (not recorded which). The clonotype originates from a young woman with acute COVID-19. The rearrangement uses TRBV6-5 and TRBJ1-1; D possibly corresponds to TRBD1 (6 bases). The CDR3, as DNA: TGTGCCAGCTCATGGGGGACACTTAACACTGAAGCTTTCTTT. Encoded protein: CASSWGTLNTEAFF.